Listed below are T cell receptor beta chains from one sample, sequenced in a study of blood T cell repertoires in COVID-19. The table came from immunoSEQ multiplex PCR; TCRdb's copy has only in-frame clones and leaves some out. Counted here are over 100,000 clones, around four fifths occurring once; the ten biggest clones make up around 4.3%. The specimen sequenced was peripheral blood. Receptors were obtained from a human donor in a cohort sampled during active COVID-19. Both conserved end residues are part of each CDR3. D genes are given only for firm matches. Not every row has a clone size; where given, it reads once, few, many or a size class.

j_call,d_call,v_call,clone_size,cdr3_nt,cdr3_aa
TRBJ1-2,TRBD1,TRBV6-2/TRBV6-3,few,TGTGCCAGCAGTTACTCCGGGACAGGGGACCTCTATGGCTACACCTTC,CASSYSGTGDLYGYTF
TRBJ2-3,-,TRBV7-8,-,TGTGCCAGCAGCTTGGGGCGCCAGGATACGCAGTATTTT,CASSLGRQDTQYF
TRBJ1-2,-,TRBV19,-,TGTGCCAGTAGTATAGGGGGCAGGGCTTACTATGGCTACACCTTC,CASSIGGRAYYGYTF
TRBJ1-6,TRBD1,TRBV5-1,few,TGCGCCAGCAGCTTGGCCGGACAGGGGTATTCACCCCTCCACTTT,CASSLAGQGYSPLHF
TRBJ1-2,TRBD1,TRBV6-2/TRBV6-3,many,TGTGCCAGCAGTCCGAGGGGGCGCATTGGTTATGGCTACACCTTC,CASSPRGRIGYGYTF
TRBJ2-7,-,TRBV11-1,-,TGTGCCAGCAGCCGCAGGGGGGTGGAGCAGTACTTC,CASSRRGVEQYF
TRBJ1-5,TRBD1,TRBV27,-,TGTGCCAGCAGCCGAAGGGGACAGGGCCATCAGCCCCAGCATTTT,CASSRRGQGHQPQHF
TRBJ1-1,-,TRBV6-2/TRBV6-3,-,TGTGCCAGCAGCCTACGTGGACTGTTGAACACTGAAGCTTTCTTT,CASSLRGLLNTEAFF
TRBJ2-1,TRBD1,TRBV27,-,TGTGCCAGCAAACAGGCAGGGGGCCCGGCCTACAATGAGCAGTTCTTC,CASKQAGGPAYNEQFF
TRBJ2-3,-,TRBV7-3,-,TGTGCCAGCAGCCGAACCGGGGTGGAAATCCCAGATACGCAGTATTTT,CASSRTGVEIPDTQYF
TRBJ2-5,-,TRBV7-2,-,TGTGCCAGCAGCCTGTATCTGGAGACCCAGTACTTC,CASSLYLETQYF
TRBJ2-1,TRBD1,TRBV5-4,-,TGTGCCAGCAGCTTGGCGGGACAGGCAATTCATGAGCAGTTCTTC,CASSLAGQAIHEQFF
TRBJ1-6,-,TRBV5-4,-,TGTGCCAGCAGCCCGCCCGGGGGGGGGAATTCACCCCTCCACTTT,CASSPPGGGNSPLHF
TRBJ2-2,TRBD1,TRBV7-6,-,TGTGCCAGCAGCTTAGCCCAGGGGGCCAACACCGGGGAGCTGTTTTTT,CASSLAQGANTGELFF
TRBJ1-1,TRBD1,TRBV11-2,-,TGTGCCAGCAGTAGACAGGGGTACACTGAAGCTTTCTTT,CASSRQGYTEAFF
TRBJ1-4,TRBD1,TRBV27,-,TGTGCCAGCGGGACAGCTTATGAAAAACTGTTTTTT,CASGTAYEKLFF
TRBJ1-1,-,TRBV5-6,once,TGTGCCAGCAGCTTTCGTCAGGTCTTTGGTGCTGAAGCTTTCTTT,CASSFRQVFGAEAFF
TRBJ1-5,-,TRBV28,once,TGTGCCAGCAGAGAGGGAGATCAGCCCCAGCATTTT,CASREGDQPQHF
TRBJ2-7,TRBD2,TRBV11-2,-,TGTGCCAGCAGCAAAACTAGCGGGGGGGCCTACGAGCAGTACTTC,CASSKTSGGAYEQYF
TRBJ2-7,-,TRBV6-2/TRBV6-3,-,TGTGCCAGCAGTTACACACTTAGCGGTCCCACCTACGAGCAGTACTTC,CASSYTLSGPTYEQYF
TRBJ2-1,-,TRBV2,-,TGTGCCAGCAGTAGGAACGGAGACAATGAGCAGTTCTTC,CASSRNGDNEQFF
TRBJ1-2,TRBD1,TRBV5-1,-,TGCGCCAGCAGCCAAGGTTTCGGACAGGGTGGCTACACCTTC,CASSQGFGQGGYTF
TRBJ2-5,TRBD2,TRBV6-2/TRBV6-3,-,TGTGCCAGCAGCCGAACCGGGGGCGGGGGGTACCAAGAGACCCAGTACTTC,CASSRTGGGGYQETQYF
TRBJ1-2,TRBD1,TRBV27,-,TGTGCCAGTATGACAGGGCTCGGCGGCTACACCTTC,CASMTGLGGYTF